Given below is one TCR beta chain in context. The record originates from a study of blood T cell repertoires in COVID-19. Study context: COVID-19 samples, acute and convalescent, were from the United States, Italy and Spain. In each case, the material was cDNA or gDNA derived from T cells, B-cell-depleted T cells, or PBMCs.

Trimming cost V 4 bases and J 3 bases; bases outside gene matches: 10. Germline-derived CDR1 and CDR2 are SGHRS and YFSETQ. The CDR3 totals 16 residues. Seattle patients were enrolled during active infection and followed longitudinally. The method was immunoSEQ multiplex PCR; TCRdb's version includes in-frame clones alone and lacks a portion of them. The repertoire holds 200,000 or so clones, with around 84% as singletons. The rearrangement uses TRBV5-1 and TRBJ2-3, with 8 bases fitting TRBD1. What was sequenced was peripheral blood. This sequence originates from a woman of 80 years or more with COVID-19, enrolled during active disease. The CDR3 loop reads CASSLPGQGATDTQYF. The CDR3 coding sequence is TGCGCCAGCAGCCTCCCTGGGCAGGGGGCAACAGATACGCAGTATTTT. The variable domain in full, completed from reference TRBV5-1 and TRBJ2-3, reads KAGVTQTPRYLIKTRGQQVTLSCSPISGHRSVSWYQQTPGQGLQFLFEYFSETQRNKGNFPGRFSGRQFSNSRSEMNVSTLELGDSALYLCASSLPGQGATDTQYFGPGTRLTVL.